This TCR beta chain was found in a study of CD8 T cells in ankylosing spondylitis (TCRdb year 2017). For the wider study: The study set out to find disease-linked TCR variants by profiling T cell receptor beta repertoires in ankylosing spondylitis patients and healthy donors. Peripheral blood samples were taken, and synovial fluid was additionally collected from ankylosing spondylitis patients. The full study cohort was made up of approximately 27 ankylosing spondylitis patients and some 100 healthy donors. General conclusions and limits of the study: A TCR beta motif made up of about eight highly homologous amino acid variants appeared to be characteristic of blood from ankylosing spondylitis patients. In peripheral blood, the disease-linked clones were found at relatively low frequencies and had a CD8+ phenotype. The disease-linked clones were reported to be significantly enriched in matched synovial fluid samples from ankylosing spondylitis patients. Some of the motif variants had been reported before in the synovial fluid and blood of reactive arthritis patients, a finding that suggests common disease-initiation mechanisms.

The run used an Illumina HiSeq 2500. Quantitative 5'-RACE with molecular barcodes was used to prepare TCR beta libraries. The original methods were these. A new computational method based on a probabilistic model of VDJ rearrangement was used to identify disease-linked TCR variants. TCRdb itself trimmed the public reads at Q25 with fastp, ran MiXCR and retained productive beta chains. Entries are consolidated by CDR3 protein sequence, retaining the most common genes and DNA. It is TCRdb's table, rather than the study itself, that gives the V and J calls and clone size. The sample contains almost 400,000 distinct CDR3 sequences, 20% to 25% of them found a single time. Of the sample, less than 20% falls within the top ten clones. The count of this clonotype is one. The antigen this receptor binds is unknown. Base qualities are not provided; no much larger clone lies one nucleotide away. Weak support is all one read offers.

Reading the germline V gene gives CDR1 ENHRY and CDR2 SYGVKD. The CDR3 runs 18 amino acids, cysteine and phenylalanine included. Only the CDR3 part of the read is kept: 54 bases, read in frame from the first base. V loses 3 bases at its end and J loses 1 base; junction bases beyond the gene matches: 14. In this chain, TRBV10-3 is recombined with TRBJ2-5, with 7 bases in between that match TRBD1. The origin of this receptor is a male donor with ankylosing spondylitis. Sequences were obtained from blood, either unsorted or a sorted T cell fraction (not recorded which). The nucleotides read TGTGCCATCAGTGACCCCGCCCCCCAAAGGGGGCTCCAAGAGACCCAGTACTTC. It is translated as CAISDPAPQRGLQETQYF.